The 16 T cell receptor beta chains given below trace back to one sample, sequenced in a study of blood T cell repertoires in COVID-19. Clones were sequenced by immunoSEQ multiplex PCR, and TCRdb holds only the in-frame ones, with some missing. The table includes 130,000 to 150,000 clones, more than 80% detected once. What was sequenced was peripheral blood. The origin of the receptors is a man between 18 and 29 years old with COVID-19, enrolled during active disease.

The chain joins TRBV10-3 to TRBJ1-1; TRBD1 is a possible D gene (6 bases). Germline-derived CDR1 and CDR2 are ENHRY and SYGVKD. Trimming removed 4 bases at V and 3 bases at J, with 12 bases between. This CDR3 has 14 amino acids. CDR3 DNA: TGTGCCATCAGTGTTGCAGGGGAAGACACTGAAGCTTTCTTT. As protein: CAISVAGEDTEAFF.

J is TRBJ2-7 and V is TRBV18, with a tentative D call TRBD1 (6 bases). Germline lookup yields CDR1 KGHSH and CDR2 LQKENI. The CDR3 is made up of 15 amino acids. V was trimmed by 2 bases and J by 2 bases, leaving 13 bases between them. This chain's CDR3 is CASSPGTTTPYEQYF. The CDR3 bases are TGTGCCAGCTCACCAGGGACAACAACCCCCTACGAGCAGTACTTC.

The V gene is TRBV11-2, the J gene TRBJ1-3; the match to TRBD1 covers 9 bases. The CDR3 length is 14 residues. Trimming removed 5 bases from V and 8 bases from J; junction bases left unmatched: 7. Germline V CDR1 and CDR2: SGHAT, FQNNGV. The CDR3 is CASSLGQGIDTIYF. The CDR3 DNA sequence: TGTGCCAGCAGCCTGGGACAGGGTATAGACACCATATATTTT.

V is TRBV7-9 and J is TRBJ2-7; D perhaps matches TRBD2 (5 bases). The CDR3 has 13 residues. The V gene's germline CDR1 is SEHNR and CDR2 FQNEAQ (reference sequence). Trimming cost V 6 bases and J 1 base, with 10 bases left between them. CDR3 coding DNA: TGTGCCAGCAGGTCAGGACTTTCCTACGAGCAGTACTTC. Amino acids: CASRSGLSYEQYF.

In DNA, the CDR3 is TGTGCCAGCAGCTCCCCAGGGACTAGCGTTGAGCAGTTCTTC. It translates to CASSSPGTSVEQFF. The chain recombines TRBV13 with TRBJ2-1; 10 bases are a match to TRBD2. Trimming took 4 bases from V and 9 from J; bases not matched to a gene: 6. The CDR3 sequence is 14 residues long. Germline V gene sequence: CDR1 PRHDT, CDR2 FYEKMQ (reference sequence).

This chain links TRBV10-1 with TRBJ2-2, with 8 bases lining up with TRBD2. V gave up 1 base and J gave up 4 bases; unmatched junction bases: 11. The CDR3 is 18 amino acids. CDR1 and CDR2 (germline): WNHNN, SYGVQD (reference sequence). The CDR3 coding sequence is TGCGCCAGCAGTGAGTTCCTCGGGACTAGTCCTTTCACCGGGGAGCTGTTTTTT. Translating gives CASSEFLGTSPFTGELFF.

The chain recombines TRBV9 with TRBJ1-5; TRBD1 matches 8 bases. Germline V gene data show CDR1 as SGDLS and CDR2 as YYNGEE. V was clipped by 4 bases and J by 2 bases; unmatched bases: 8. This CDR3 spans 16 amino acids. The CDR3: CASSSTTGEGNQPQHF. In DNA, the CDR3 is TGTGCCAGCAGCTCAACGACAGGGGAAGGCAATCAGCCCCAGCATTTT. Full variable domain (remainder filled in from reference TRBV9 and TRBJ1-5): DSGVTQTPKHLITATGQRVTLRCSPRSGDLSVYWYQQSLDQGLQFLIQYYNGEERAKGNILERFSAQQFPDLHSELNLSSLELGDSALYFCASSSTTGEGNQPQHFGDGTRLSIL.

The chain has TRBV19 and TRBJ1-2; D call uncertain. The CDR3 runs to 14 residues. CDR1 is LNHDA and CDR2 is SQIVND in the germline V gene (reference sequence). With 6 bases removed from V and 4 bases from J, the gap between germline ends came to 15 bases. Written as DNA, the CDR3 is TGTGCCAGTAGCCCCCAACTTAGTGGCTATGGCTACACCTTC. Translated, it gives CASSPQLSGYGYTF.

This chain uses TRBV5-1 with TRBJ2-3; tentative D call: TRBD2 (5 bases). The CDR3 spans 17 residues. Trimming took 0 bases from V and 4 from J, leaving 18 bases between them. CDR1 is SGHRS, CDR2 YFSETQ, per germline. The CDR3 DNA reads TGCGCCAGCAGCTTGGATCAGAGGGATGAAAGTTCAGATACGCAGTATTTT. Translation gives CASSLDQRDESSDTQYF. Supplemented by reference TRBV5-1 and TRBJ2-3, the full variable domain reads KAGVTQTPRYLIKTRGQQVTLSCSPISGHRSVSWYQQTPGQGLQFLFEYFSETQRNKGNFPGRFSGRQFSNSRSEMNVSTLELGDSALYLCASSLDQRDESSDTQYFGPGTRLTVL.

V is TRBV11-1 and J is TRBJ2-5, with 7 bases identical to TRBD1. CDR1 SGHAT and CDR2 FQDESV come from the germline V gene (reference sequence). V trimming: 6 bases; J trimming: 6 bases; junction bases outside the gene matches: 10. This CDR3 spans 14 amino acids. CDR3 bases: TGTGCCAGCAGTCAAATTAACAGGGGCAAGACCCAGTACTTC. Protein sequence: CASSQINRGKTQYF. Full variable domain (outside the CDR3, taken from reference TRBV11-1 and TRBJ2-5): EAEVAQSPRYKITEKSQAVAFWCDPISGHATLYWYRQILGQGPELLVQFQDESVVDDSQLPKDRFSAERLKGVDSTLKIQPAELGDSAMYLCASSQINRGKTQYFGPGTRLLVL.

This clone was seen only a few times. The J gene is TRBJ1-1, the V gene TRBV2; D remains unclear. CDR3 size: 14 residues. Germline lookup yields CDR1 SNHLY and CDR2 FYNNEI. The V end was cut by 9 bases, the J end by 1 base, with 15 bases between. CDR3 loop: CASTVLPKNTEAFF. CDR3 sequence (DNA): TGTGCCAGTACAGTCCTCCCCAAGAACACTGAAGCTTTCTTT. The whole variable domain, filled in from reference TRBV2 and TRBJ1-1, reads EPEVTQTPSHQVTQMGQEVILRCVPISNHLYFYWYRQILGQKVEFLVSFYNNEISEKSEIFDDQFSVERPDGSNFTLKIRSTKLEDSAMYFCASTVLPKNTEAFFGQGTRLTVV.

The rearrangement joins TRBV21-1 to TRBJ2-7; the table assigns TRBD2, which was not confirmed against the DNA. TRBV21-1 is a known pseudogene. The CDR3 is made up of 16 amino acids. CDR3 coding DNA: TGTGCCAGCAGCAAAAAAGAGCGTCACTATTCCTACGAGCAGTACTTC. Residues: CASSKKERHYSYEQYF.

The rearrangement links TRBV5-8 to TRBJ1-2, with D perhaps TRBD1 (5 bases). The CDR3 length is 14 residues. With 6 bases removed from V and 5 bases from J, the gap between germline ends came to 17 bases. CDR1 and CDR2 from the germline V gene are SGHTS and YDEGEE. CDR3 in DNA: TGTGCCAGCACCAAACCAGGGAGGGGATATGGCTACACCTTC. Encoded protein: CASTKPGRGYGYTF.

This chain connects TRBV28 to TRBJ2-1, with 7 nucleotides matching TRBD2. The CDR3 has 18 amino acids. The V gene's germline CDR1 is MDHEN and CDR2 SYDVKM. The ends lost 3 bases at V and 3 bases at J; junction bases unmatched: 14. DNA of the CDR3: TGTGCCAGCAGTTTTCTAGTAATGAGGGAGGGCCTCTACAATGAGCAGTTCTTC. This codes for CASSFLVMREGLYNEQFF.

V and J are TRBV5-6 and TRBJ2-1; D uncertain. The V end was cut by 2 bases, the J end by 10 bases, with 10 bases between. CDR3 length equals 12 residues. CDR1 is SGHDT, CDR2 YYEEEE, per germline. CDR3 nucleotide sequence: TGTGCCAGCAGCTTTAGCATTCTGGAGCAGTTCTTC. It encodes CASSFSILEQFF.

This chain uses TRBV5-1 with TRBJ2-1, with 9 bases lining up with TRBD2. CDR1 is SGHRS and CDR2 is YFSETQ in the germline V gene. Unmatched junction bases numbered 19, after V lost 4 bases and J lost 5 bases. The CDR3 loop spans 19 amino acids. CDR3 protein: CASSPRVWNIAGVHNEQFF. DNA for the CDR3: TGCGCCAGCAGCCCAAGGGTCTGGAATATAGCGGGAGTTCACAATGAGCAGTTCTTC.